The 22 T cell receptor beta chains listed next were all sequenced from one sample in a study of CD8+ T cells in alopecia areata. In each case, RNA was isolated and then reverse transcribed into cDNA as the sequencing template. Libraries were prepared by immunoSEQ multiplex PCR; TCRdb keeps only in-frame clonotypes and omits some of them. This table has 150,000 to 200,000 clones, about 67% appearing once. Sequencing was performed on CD8+ T cells sorted from blood, taken at week 0. The receptors derive from a human donor with alopecia areata.

This chain links TRBV4-1 with TRBJ1-4, with D unclear. The CDR3 consists of 13 residues. The germline V and J ends were trimmed by 1 base and 7 bases, with 7 bases remaining between them. Germline values: CDR1 MGHRA, CDR2 YSYEKL. The CDR3 DNA reads TGCGCCAGCAGCCAAGTCTTTGGTGAAAAACTGTTTTTT. Amino acid sequence: CASSQVFGEKLFF.

The chain is built from TRBV27 and TRBJ1-6, with TRBD1 matching over 8 bases. CDR1 MNHEY and CDR2 SMNVEV come from the germline V gene (reference sequence). The CDR3 is 16 amino acids. After removal of 4 bases from V and 3 bases from J, the junction contained 5 bases not matched to a gene. CDR3 sequence reads: CASSSLGTGYNSPLHF. The CDR3 DNA sequence: TGTGCCAGCAGTTCTCTCGGGACAGGCTATAATTCACCCCTCCACTTT.

The rearrangement joins TRBV6-1 to TRBJ2-1; weak D call: TRBD1 (6 bases). Germline V gene lookup returns CDR1 MNHNS and CDR2 SASEGT. The V end lost 8 bases, the J end lost 4 bases, and 9 bases lay between the germline ends. The length of the CDR3 is 12 residues. Written as DNA, the CDR3 is TGTGCCAGCCAGGACAGATACAATGAGCAGTTCTTC. Translated, it gives CASQDRYNEQFF.

This chain connects TRBV2 to TRBJ2-7; 8 bases map to TRBD1. The CDR3 has 13 amino acids. V shed 6 bases and J 5 bases; nucleotides not matched to a gene: 6. Germline CDR1 reads SNHLY; CDR2 reads FYNNEI. The CDR3 DNA reads TGTGCCAGCAGCGGACAGGGAACACACGAGCAGTACTTC. This codes for CASSGQGTHEQYF.

V is TRBV27 and J is TRBJ2-1, with D possibly TRBD2 on 6 matching bases. With 0 bases removed from V and 0 bases from J, the gap between germline ends came to 15 bases. Germline V lookup: CDR1 MNHEY, CDR2 SMNVEV (reference sequence). This CDR3 comprises 18 residues. This CDR3 is CASSLSMGGASSYNEQFF. CDR3 DNA sequence: TGTGCCAGCAGTTTATCGATGGGCGGGGCAAGCTCCTACAATGAGCAGTTCTTC.

The chain couples TRBV29-1 to TRBJ1-2, with a weak D call TRBD1 (6 bases). Per the germline V gene, CDR1 is SQVTM and CDR2 is ANQGSEA. The CDR3 is 13 amino acids. V lost 3 bases, J lost 3 bases, and 11 bases lay in between. The CDR3 sequence: CSVEQGSHYGYTF. CDR3 DNA sequence: TGCAGCGTTGAGCAGGGGTCCCACTATGGCTACACCTTC.

This chain joins TRBV9 and TRBJ2-6, with D perhaps assigned TRBD1 or TRBD2 (6 bases each). CDR3 length: 16 residues. The germline V and J ends were trimmed by 0 bases and 2 bases, with 9 bases remaining between them. Germline CDR1 and CDR2: SGDLS and YYNGEE. The CDR3 DNA follows: TGTGCCAGCAGCGTAGACAGGGAGGCTGGGGCCAACGTCCTGACTTTC. Translating gives CASSVDREAGANVLTF.

J is TRBJ2-3 and V is TRBV9; TRBD2 aligns across 13 bases. After removal of 5 bases from V and 2 bases from J, the junction contained 11 bases not matched to a gene. The CDR3 extends over 18 amino acids. The germline CDR1 and CDR2 sequences are SGDLS and YYNGEE. The CDR3 DNA sequence: TGTGCCAGCAGATCGACCGGACTAGCGGGGGCCGCCACAGATACGCAGTATTTT. Its translation is CASRSTGLAGAATDTQYF.

Concerning this clone itself: The same CDR3 can be traced to other DNA sequences in this sample. The chain combines TRBV29-1 with TRBJ2-1, with 9 positions matching TRBD1. The length of the CDR3 is 15 residues. The V and J ends lost 3 bases and 4 bases, in that order; junction bases with no gene match: 7. The germline V gene has CDR1 SQVTM and CDR2 ANQGSEA. The CDR3 spells CSVEGSDRGYNEQFF. The CDR3 DNA is TGCAGCGTTGAGGGGTCGGACAGGGGATACAATGAGCAGTTCTTC.

The rearrangement joins TRBV2 to TRBJ2-2; no clear D. The CDR3 runs to 14 residues. Trimming stripped 1 base from V and 2 bases from J, with 5 bases between. Germline assignment: CDR1 SNHLY and CDR2 FYNNEI. The CDR3 spells CASSEVSNTGELFF. DNA of the CDR3: TGTGCCAGCAGTGAAGTCAGCAACACCGGGGAGCTGTTTTTT. Variable domain in full (rest from reference TRBV2 and TRBJ2-2): EPEVTQTPSHQVTQMGQEVILRCVPISNHLYFYWYRQILGQKVEFLVSFYNNEISEKSEIFDDQFSVERPDGSNFTLKIRSTKLEDSAMYFCASSEVSNTGELFFGEGSRLTVL.

This chain joins TRBV7-2 and TRBJ1-6, with a tentative D call TRBD1 (6 bases). Germline V gene sequence: CDR1 SGHTA, CDR2 FQGNSA. Trimming cost V 4 bases and J 4 bases, with 14 bases left between them. This CDR3 comprises 16 residues. CDR3 amino acids: CASSSTDRAYNSPLHF. The CDR3, as DNA: TGTGCCAGCAGCTCTACGGACAGAGCGTATAATTCACCCCTCCACTTT.

For this clone: Other DNA sequences of this sample code for an identical CDR3. The V gene is TRBV5-6, the J gene TRBJ2-2, with D uncertain. Germline CDR1 reads SGHDT; CDR2 reads YYEEEE. This CDR3 spans 13 amino acids. V lost 0 bases and J 2 bases, leaving 2 bases between the germline ends. The CDR3 sequence: CASSLGNTGELFF. The CDR3 DNA reads as TGTGCCAGCAGCTTGGGTAACACCGGGGAGCTGTTTTTT.

This chain uses TRBV27 with TRBJ2-7; TRBD2 matches at 9 bases. The germline CDR1 and CDR2 sequences are MNHEY and SMNVEV (reference sequence). After removal of 5 bases from V and 4 bases from J, the junction contained 6 bases not matched to a gene. The CDR3 contains 14 residues. Here the CDR3 reads CASSPGTSRYEQYF. The CDR3 nucleotides are TGTGCCAGCAGTCCCGGGACTAGCAGGTACGAGCAGTACTTC.

V gene TRBV4-1 combines with J gene TRBJ2-1; 12 bases match TRBD2. This CDR3 region has 20 residues. Trimming at V came to 0 bases and at J to 0 bases, leaving 9 bases not matched to a gene. From germline, CDR1 is MGHRA and CDR2 YSYEKL. DNA for the CDR3: TGCGCCAGCAGCCAAGAGTGGACTAGCGGGGCATCAAGCTCCTACAATGAGCAGTTCTTC. Translation: CASSQEWTSGASSSYNEQFF.

This chain joins TRBV7-6 and TRBJ1-4, with TRBD1 matching 10 bases. CDR1 and CDR2 from the germline V gene are SGHVS and FNYEAQ. V was clipped by 4 bases and J by 13 bases; unmatched bases: 3. CDR3 length: 12 amino acids. As DNA, the CDR3 is TGTGCCAGCAGCTCGGGGACAGGGGTACTGTTTTTT. This gives the protein CASSSGTGVLFF.

V gene TRBV10-3 combines with J gene TRBJ1-5, with 7 bases identical to TRBD1. CDR1 and CDR2 (germline): ENHRY, SYGVKD. With V trimmed by 5 bases and J by 3 bases, 7 bases remained unmatched. The CDR3 length is 15 residues. The CDR3 here is CAISTGDGINQPQHF. In DNA form, the CDR3 reads TGTGCCATCAGTACAGGGGATGGGATCAATCAGCCCCAGCATTTT.

The chain has TRBV12-5 and TRBJ2-5; D call uncertain. Trimming shortened V by 2 bases and J by 5 bases, and 9 bases separated the two germline ends. This CDR3 comprises 13 residues. Germline V gives CDR1 LGHNT, CDR2 FRNRAP. The CDR3: CASGLLYLETQYF. CDR3 sequence (DNA): TGTGCTAGTGGTTTGTTATACCTTGAGACCCAGTACTTC. The whole variable domain, remainder taken from reference TRBV12-5 and TRBJ2-5, is DARVTQTPRHKVTEMGQEVTMRCQPILGHNTVFWYRQTMMQGLELLAYFRNRAPLDDSGMPKDRFSAEMPDATLATLKIQPSEPRDSAVYFCASGLLYLETQYFGPGTRLLVL.

The V gene is TRBV27, the J gene TRBJ2-7, with 9 bases identical to TRBD2. The CDR3 sequence is 13 residues long. V dropped 4 bases and J dropped 7; count of bases not matched to a gene: 5. Germline V gene sequence: CDR1 MNHEY, CDR2 SMNVEV (reference sequence). CDR3 nucleotides: TGTGCCAGCAGTTCTAGCGGGGTTGGGGAGCAGTACTTC. Amino acid sequence: CASSSSGVGEQYF.

This clone was detected only once. This chain joins TRBV5-1 and TRBJ2-1; 7 bases agree with TRBD1. Germline CDR1 reads SGHRS; CDR2 reads YFSETQ. The CDR3 covers 14 residues. The junction had 6 bases not matched to a gene; V was cut back by 5 bases and J by 4 bases. As DNA, the CDR3 is TGCGCCAGCAGTCTTTGGGGACAGTACAATGAGCAGTTCTTC. Its translation: CASSLWGQYNEQFF.

The V call is TRBV20-1, the J call TRBJ1-1, with D unresolved. The CDR3 covers 11 residues. The V and J ends lost 7 bases and 8 bases respectively, with 14 bases between them. CDR1 and CDR2 from the germline V gene are DFQATT and SNEGSKA (reference sequence). In DNA form, the CDR3 reads TGCAGTGTCGGGCCGGAGAAGGAAGCTTTCTTT. Protein: CSVGPEKEAFF.

The gene calls are TRBV5-6 and TRBJ1-2; D is unclear. The CDR3 spans 15 residues. The ends were cut back, 1 base at V and 1 base at J, with 11 bases in the middle. Per the germline V gene, CDR1 is SGHDT and CDR2 is YYEEEE. CDR3 DNA sequence: TGTGCCAGCAGCTTGACGCCGGGCTATAACTATGGCTACACCTTC. Translating it yields CASSLTPGYNYGYTF.

This clone was counted between two and nine times. The gene calls are TRBV13 and TRBJ2-7; tentative D call: TRBD1 (5 bases). CDR1 and CDR2 from the germline V gene are PRHDT and FYEKMQ (reference sequence). Between the trimmed V and J ends, which lost 1 base and 5 bases, there was a span of 9 bases. CDR3 length: 13 amino acids. The CDR3 region has the DNA TGTGCCAGCAGCTTAGAACGCAGGGACGAGCAGTACTTC. Translation: CASSLERRDEQYF.